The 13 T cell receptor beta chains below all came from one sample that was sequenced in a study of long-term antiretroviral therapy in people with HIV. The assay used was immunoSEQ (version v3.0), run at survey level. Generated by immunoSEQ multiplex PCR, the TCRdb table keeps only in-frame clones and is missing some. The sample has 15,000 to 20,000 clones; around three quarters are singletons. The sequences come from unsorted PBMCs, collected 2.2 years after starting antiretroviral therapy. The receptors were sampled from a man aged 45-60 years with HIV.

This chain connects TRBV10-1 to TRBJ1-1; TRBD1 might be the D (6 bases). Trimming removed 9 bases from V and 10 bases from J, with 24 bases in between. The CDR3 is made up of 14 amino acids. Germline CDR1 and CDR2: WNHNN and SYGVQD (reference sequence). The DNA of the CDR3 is TGCGCCAGTCTCCTGGGGGGGCGCGTCCCGAGAGCTTTCTTT. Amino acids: CASLLGGRVPRAFF.

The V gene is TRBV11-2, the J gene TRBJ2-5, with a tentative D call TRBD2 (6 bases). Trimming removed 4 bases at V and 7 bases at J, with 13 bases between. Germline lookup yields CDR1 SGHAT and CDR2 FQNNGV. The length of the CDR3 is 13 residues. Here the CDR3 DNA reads TGTGCCAGCAGCTCGATCGGGGGAGGGACCCAGTACTTC. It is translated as CASSSIGGGTQYF.

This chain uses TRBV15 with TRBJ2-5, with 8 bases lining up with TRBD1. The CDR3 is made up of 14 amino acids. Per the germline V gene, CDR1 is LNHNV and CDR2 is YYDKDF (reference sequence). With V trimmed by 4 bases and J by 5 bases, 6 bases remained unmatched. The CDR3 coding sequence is TGTGCCACCAGCATCAGGGGGCAAGTGGAGACCCAGTACTTC. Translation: CATSIRGQVETQYF.

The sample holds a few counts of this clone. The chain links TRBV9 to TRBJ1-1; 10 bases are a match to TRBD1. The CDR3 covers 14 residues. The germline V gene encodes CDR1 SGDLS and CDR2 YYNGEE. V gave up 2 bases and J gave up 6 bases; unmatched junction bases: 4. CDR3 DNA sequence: TGTGCCAGCAGCGTGACGGGACAGGGGCCTGAAGCTTTCTTT. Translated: CASSVTGQGPEAFF.

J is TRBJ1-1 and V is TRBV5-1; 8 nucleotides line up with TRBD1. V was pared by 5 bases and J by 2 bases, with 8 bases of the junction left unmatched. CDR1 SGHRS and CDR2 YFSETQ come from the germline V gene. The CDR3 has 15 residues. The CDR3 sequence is CASRSSRGLNTEAFF. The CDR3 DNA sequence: TGCGCCAGCAGATCATCCAGGGGGCTTAACACTGAAGCTTTCTTT.

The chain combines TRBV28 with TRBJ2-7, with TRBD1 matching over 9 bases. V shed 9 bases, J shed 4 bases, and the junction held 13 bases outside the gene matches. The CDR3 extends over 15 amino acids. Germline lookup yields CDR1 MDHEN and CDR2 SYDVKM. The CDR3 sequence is CARDKGGQGPYEQYF. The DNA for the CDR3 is TGTGCCAGAGATAAGGGCGGACAGGGGCCGTACGAGCAGTACTTC. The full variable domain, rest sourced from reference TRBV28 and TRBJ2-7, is DVKVTQSSRYLVKRTGEKVFLECVQDMDHENMFWYRQDPGLGLRLIYFSYDVKMKEKGDIPEGYSVSREKKERFSLILESASTNQTSMYLCARDKGGQGPYEQYFGPGTRLTVT.

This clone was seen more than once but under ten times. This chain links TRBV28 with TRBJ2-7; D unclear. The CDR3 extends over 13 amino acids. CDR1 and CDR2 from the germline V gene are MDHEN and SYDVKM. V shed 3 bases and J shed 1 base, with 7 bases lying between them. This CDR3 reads CASSLVQSYEQYF. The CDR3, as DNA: TGTGCCAGCAGTTTGGTACAGTCCTACGAGCAGTACTTC.

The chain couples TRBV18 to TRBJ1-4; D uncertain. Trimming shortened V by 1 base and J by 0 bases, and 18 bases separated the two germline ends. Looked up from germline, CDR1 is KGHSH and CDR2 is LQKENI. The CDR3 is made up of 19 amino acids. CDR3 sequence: CASSPRRRTTLATNEKLFF. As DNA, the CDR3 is TGTGCCAGCTCACCACGGAGACGGACGACACTTGCAACTAATGAAAAACTGTTTTTT.

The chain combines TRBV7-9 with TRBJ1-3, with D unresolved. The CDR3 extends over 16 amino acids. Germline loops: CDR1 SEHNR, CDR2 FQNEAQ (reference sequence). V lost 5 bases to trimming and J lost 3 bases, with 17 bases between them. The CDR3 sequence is CASSLPSAAVGNTIYF. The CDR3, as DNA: TGTGCCAGCAGCCTCCCTTCAGCAGCCGTTGGAAACACCATATATTTT.

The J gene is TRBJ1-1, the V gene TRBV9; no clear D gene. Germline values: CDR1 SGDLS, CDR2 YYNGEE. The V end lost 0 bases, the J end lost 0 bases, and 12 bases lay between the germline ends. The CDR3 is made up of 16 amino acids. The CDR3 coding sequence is TGTGCCAGCAGCGTAGGAGGAGGAGCCTTGAACACTGAAGCTTTCTTT. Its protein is CASSVGGGALNTEAFF.

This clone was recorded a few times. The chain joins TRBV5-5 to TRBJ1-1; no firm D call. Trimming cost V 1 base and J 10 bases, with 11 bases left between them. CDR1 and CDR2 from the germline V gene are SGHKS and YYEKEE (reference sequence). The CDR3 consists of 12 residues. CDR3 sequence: CASSLLALPAFF. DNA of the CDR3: TGTGCCAGCAGCTTGTTAGCTCTACCAGCTTTCTTT.

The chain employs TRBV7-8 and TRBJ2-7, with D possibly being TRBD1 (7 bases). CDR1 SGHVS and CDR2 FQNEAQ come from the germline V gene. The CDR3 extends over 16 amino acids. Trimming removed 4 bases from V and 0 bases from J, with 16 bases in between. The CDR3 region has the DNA TGTGCCAGCAGCTCCCGCGGGACAGCTCTCTCCTACGAGCAGTACTTC. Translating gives CASSSRGTALSYEQYF.

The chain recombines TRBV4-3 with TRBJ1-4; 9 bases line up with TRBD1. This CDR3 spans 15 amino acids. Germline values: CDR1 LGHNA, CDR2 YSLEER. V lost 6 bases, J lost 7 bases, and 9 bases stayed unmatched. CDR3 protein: CASSRGQGQGEKLFF. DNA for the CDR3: TGCGCCAGCAGTCGCGGACAGGGGCAGGGTGAAAAACTGTTTTTT.